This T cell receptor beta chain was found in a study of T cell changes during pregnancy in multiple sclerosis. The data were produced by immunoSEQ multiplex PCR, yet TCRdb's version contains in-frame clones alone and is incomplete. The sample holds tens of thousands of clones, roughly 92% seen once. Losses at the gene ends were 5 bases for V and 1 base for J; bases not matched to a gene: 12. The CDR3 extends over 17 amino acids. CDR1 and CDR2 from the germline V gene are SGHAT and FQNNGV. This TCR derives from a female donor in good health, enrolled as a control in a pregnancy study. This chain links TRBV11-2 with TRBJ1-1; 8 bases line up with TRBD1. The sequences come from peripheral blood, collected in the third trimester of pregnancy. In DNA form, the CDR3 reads TGTGCCAGCAGCATCCGGGACAGGTGGGACGGGAACACTGAAGCTTTCTTT. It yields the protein CASSIRDRWDGNTEAFF.